The rows below give T cell receptor beta chains drawn from one sample of a study of blood T cell repertoires in COVID-19. Sequenced by immunoSEQ multiplex PCR; TCRdb stores in-frame clones only, minus some. In the table there are under 150,000 clones, around four fifths of which are singletons. The sample was peripheral blood. Receptors were obtained from a man younger than 45 with acute or convalescent COVID-19. The CDR3 runs from the conserved cysteine through the conserved F or W. Each record gives: clone size, J gene, V gene, D gene, CDR3 DNA, CDR3 protein. The D gene is left open where the match is weak. Size is stated for part of the rows, as once, few or many counts, or as a class when the clone is expanded.

abundance: NA; j_gene: TRBJ2-5; v_gene: TRBV7-6; d_gene: TRBD2; CDR3nt: TGTGCCAGCAGCTTATGGACTAGCGGGACTTTAGAGACCCAGTACTTC; CDR3aa: CASSLWTSGTLETQYF
abundance: once; j_gene: TRBJ2-3; v_gene: TRBV6-5; d_gene: NA; CDR3nt: TGTGCCAGCAGCCTATCTTCTCCAGATACGCAGTATTTT; CDR3aa: CASSLSSPDTQYF
abundance: NA; j_gene: TRBJ1-1; v_gene: TRBV4-1; d_gene: NA; CDR3nt: TGCGCCAGCAGCCTGAGGGAAATTGAAGCTTTCTTT; CDR3aa: CASSLREIEAFF
abundance: NA; j_gene: TRBJ1-2; v_gene: TRBV5-1; d_gene: TRBD1; CDR3nt: TGCGCCAGCAGCTTGGTGACAGGGGACTATGGCTACACCTTC; CDR3aa: CASSLVTGDYGYTF
abundance: few; j_gene: TRBJ2-1; v_gene: TRBV2; d_gene: TRBD2; CDR3nt: TGTGCCAGCAGAAGGCTAGCGGGTATCAATGAGCAGTTCTTC; CDR3aa: CASRRLAGINEQFF
abundance: NA; j_gene: TRBJ2-4; v_gene: TRBV4-2; d_gene: NA; CDR3nt: TGTGCCAGCAGCCAAGAGGCACTGGAGAAAAACATTCAGTACTTC; CDR3aa: CASSQEALEKNIQYF
abundance: NA; j_gene: TRBJ1-1; v_gene: TRBV7-9; d_gene: TRBD1; CDR3nt: TGTGCCAGCAGCTTAGAGGGTCGGGGACAGGGGATGAACACTGAAGCTTTCTTT; CDR3aa: CASSLEGRGQGMNTEAFF
abundance: NA; j_gene: TRBJ1-2; v_gene: TRBV6-5; d_gene: TRBD1; CDR3nt: TGTGCCAGCAGTTACTCCGGCAGGGGGGCCTATGGCTACACCTTC; CDR3aa: CASSYSGRGAYGYTF
abundance: NA; j_gene: TRBJ1-1; v_gene: TRBV5-1; d_gene: NA; CDR3nt: TGCGCCAGCAGCTTGAGAAGAGGTGAAGCTTTCTTT; CDR3aa: CASSLRRGEAFF
abundance: NA; j_gene: TRBJ2-2; v_gene: TRBV19; d_gene: NA; CDR3nt: TGTGCCAGTAGTATAGCCTACAGGAACACCGGGGAGCTGTTTTTT; CDR3aa: CASSIAYRNTGELFF
abundance: NA; j_gene: TRBJ2-3; v_gene: TRBV28; d_gene: NA; CDR3nt: TGTGCCAGCAGCTCACCCGGGAGCACAGATACGCAGTATTTT; CDR3aa: CASSSPGSTDTQYF
abundance: NA; j_gene: TRBJ2-1; v_gene: TRBV4-1; d_gene: TRBD2; CDR3nt: TGCGCCAGCAGCCAACCGGGCCGGGAGGTAAATGAGCAGTTCTTC; CDR3aa: CASSQPGREVNEQFF
abundance: once; j_gene: TRBJ2-1; v_gene: TRBV19; d_gene: NA; CDR3nt: TGTGCCAGTAGTATTACACAGATCAATGAGCAGTTCTTC; CDR3aa: CASSITQINEQFF
abundance: NA; j_gene: TRBJ2-7; v_gene: TRBV30; d_gene: TRBD2; CDR3nt: TGTGCCTGGAGTTTCCCGGGGGGTTCCTACGAGCAGTACTTC; CDR3aa: CAWSFPGGSYEQYF
abundance: NA; j_gene: TRBJ2-7; v_gene: TRBV7-9; d_gene: TRBD1; CDR3nt: TGTGCCAGCAGCTTAGCGGGACAGGTTACCTACGAGCAGTACTTC; CDR3aa: CASSLAGQVTYEQYF
abundance: few; j_gene: TRBJ1-6; v_gene: TRBV6-5; d_gene: NA; CDR3nt: TGTGCCAGCAGTTACGCGGCCGGACAAAGAAATTCACCCCTCCACTTT; CDR3aa: CASSYAAGQRNSPLHF
abundance: NA; j_gene: TRBJ2-2; v_gene: TRBV25-1; d_gene: NA; CDR3nt: TGTGCCAGCAGCTTTGCGAACACCGGGGAGCTGTTTTTT; CDR3aa: CASSFANTGELFF
abundance: once; j_gene: TRBJ2-7; v_gene: TRBV19; d_gene: NA; CDR3nt: TGTGCCAGTAGCACCTACTACGAGCAGTACTTC; CDR3aa: CASSTYYEQYF
abundance: NA; j_gene: TRBJ1-4; v_gene: TRBV2; d_gene: TRBD1; CDR3nt: TGTGCCACACGAACCGGGACAGCTAATGAAAAACTGTTTTTT; CDR3aa: CATRTGTANEKLFF
abundance: NA; j_gene: TRBJ2-5; v_gene: TRBV7-3; d_gene: NA; CDR3nt: TGTGCCAGCGGACTAGGGGGGACCTTACAAGAGACCCAGTACTTC; CDR3aa: CASGLGGTLQETQYF
abundance: once; j_gene: TRBJ2-3; v_gene: TRBV20-1; d_gene: TRBD1; CDR3nt: TGCAGTGCTAGTGGGGACAGGGGCCATACAGATACGCAGTATTTT; CDR3aa: CSASGDRGHTDTQYF
abundance: NA; j_gene: TRBJ1-5; v_gene: TRBV11-2; d_gene: NA; CDR3nt: TGTGCCAGCAGCCCAACCACCAGGAGCAATCAGCCCCAGCATTTT; CDR3aa: CASSPTTRSNQPQHF
abundance: few; j_gene: TRBJ1-1; v_gene: TRBV3-1/TRBV3-2; d_gene: NA; CDR3nt: TGTGCCAGCAGCCAAACCGCGGGGGGCTTCAACACTGAAGCTTTCTTT; CDR3aa: CASSQTAGGFNTEAFF
abundance: NA; j_gene: TRBJ2-3; v_gene: TRBV3-1/TRBV3-2; d_gene: TRBD2; CDR3nt: TGTGCCAGCAGCCAAGGTAGCGGGGCTACTAGCACAGATACGCAGTATTTT; CDR3aa: CASSQGSGATSTDTQYF
abundance: NA; j_gene: TRBJ2-5; v_gene: TRBV30; d_gene: NA; CDR3nt: TGTGCCTGGAGTAGACTATACCAAGAGACCCAGTACTTC; CDR3aa: CAWSRLYQETQYF
abundance: once; j_gene: TRBJ1-6; v_gene: TRBV6-1; d_gene: TRBD1; CDR3nt: TGTGCCAGCAGTGACGAGTACAGGGGATCCCTCCACTTT; CDR3aa: CASSDEYRGSLHF
abundance: NA; j_gene: TRBJ1-2; v_gene: TRBV5-4; d_gene: NA; CDR3nt: TGTGCCAGCAGCTTGCGGGGGGACTATGGCTACACCTTC; CDR3aa: CASSLRGDYGYTF
abundance: NA; j_gene: TRBJ2-7; v_gene: TRBV5-6; d_gene: NA; CDR3nt: TGTGCCAGCAGCTTACATCAGGGGATTAACTCCTACGAGCAGTACTTC; CDR3aa: CASSLHQGINSYEQYF
abundance: NA; j_gene: TRBJ1-6; v_gene: TRBV19; d_gene: NA; CDR3nt: TGTGCCAGTAGTCCTACCGGGACAAACCATAATTCACCCCTCCACTTT; CDR3aa: CASSPTGTNHNSPLHF